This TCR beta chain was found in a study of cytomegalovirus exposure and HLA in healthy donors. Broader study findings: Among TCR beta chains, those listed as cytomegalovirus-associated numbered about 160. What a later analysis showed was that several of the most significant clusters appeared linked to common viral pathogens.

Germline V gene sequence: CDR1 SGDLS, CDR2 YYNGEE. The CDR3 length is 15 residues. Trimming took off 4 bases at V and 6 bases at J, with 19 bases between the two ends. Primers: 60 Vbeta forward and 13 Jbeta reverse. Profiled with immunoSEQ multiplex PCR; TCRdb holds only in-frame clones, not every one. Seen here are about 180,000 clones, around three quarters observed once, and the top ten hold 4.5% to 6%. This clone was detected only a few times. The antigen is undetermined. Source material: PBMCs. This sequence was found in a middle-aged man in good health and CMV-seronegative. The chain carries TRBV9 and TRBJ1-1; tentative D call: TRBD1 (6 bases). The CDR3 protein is CASSPGVGKVAEAFF. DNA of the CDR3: TGTGCCAGCAGCCCAGGGGTAGGGAAAGTAGCTGAAGCTTTCTTT.